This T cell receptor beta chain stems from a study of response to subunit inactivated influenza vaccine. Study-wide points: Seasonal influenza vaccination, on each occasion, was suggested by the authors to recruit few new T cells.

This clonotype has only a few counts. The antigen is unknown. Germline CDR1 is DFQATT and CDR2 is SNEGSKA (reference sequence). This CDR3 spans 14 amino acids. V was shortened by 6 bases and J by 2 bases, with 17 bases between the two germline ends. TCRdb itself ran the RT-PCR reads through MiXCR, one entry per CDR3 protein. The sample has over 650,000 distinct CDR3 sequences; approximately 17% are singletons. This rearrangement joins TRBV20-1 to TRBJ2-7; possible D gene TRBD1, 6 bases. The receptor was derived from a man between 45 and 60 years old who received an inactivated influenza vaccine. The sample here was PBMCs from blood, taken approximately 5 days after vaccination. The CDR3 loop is CSALGQPQPYEQYF. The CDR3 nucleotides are TGCAGTGCCCTAGGACAGCCCCAGCCCTACGAGCAGTACTTC.